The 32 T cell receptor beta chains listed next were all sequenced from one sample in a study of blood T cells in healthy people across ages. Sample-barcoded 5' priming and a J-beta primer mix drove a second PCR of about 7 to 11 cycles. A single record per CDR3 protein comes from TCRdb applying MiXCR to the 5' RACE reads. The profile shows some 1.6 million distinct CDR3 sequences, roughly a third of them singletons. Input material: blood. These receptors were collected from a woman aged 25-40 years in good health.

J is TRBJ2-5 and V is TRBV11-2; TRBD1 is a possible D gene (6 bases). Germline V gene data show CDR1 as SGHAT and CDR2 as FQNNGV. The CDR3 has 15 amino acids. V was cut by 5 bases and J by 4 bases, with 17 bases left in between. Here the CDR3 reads CASSPNIRGRETQYF. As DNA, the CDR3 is TGTGCCAGCAGCCCGAACATCAGGGGCCGAGAGACCCAGTACTTC.

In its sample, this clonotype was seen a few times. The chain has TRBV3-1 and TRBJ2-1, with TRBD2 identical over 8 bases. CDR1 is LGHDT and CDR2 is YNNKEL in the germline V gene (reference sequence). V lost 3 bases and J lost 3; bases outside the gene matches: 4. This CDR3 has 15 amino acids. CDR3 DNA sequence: TGTGCCAGCAGCCAGCGGGGGGCGATCTACAATGAGCAGTTCTTC. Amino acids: CASSQRGAIYNEQFF.

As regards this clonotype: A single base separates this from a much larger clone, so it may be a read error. The CDR3 spells CAGSPTGADNSPLHF. Written as DNA, the CDR3 is TGTGCCGGCTCACCAACAGGCGCAGATAATTCACCCCTCCACTTT. The gene calls are TRBV18 and TRBJ1-6; possible D gene TRBD1, 5 bases. The CDR3 sequence is 15 residues long. From germline, CDR1 is KGHSH and CDR2 LQKENI.

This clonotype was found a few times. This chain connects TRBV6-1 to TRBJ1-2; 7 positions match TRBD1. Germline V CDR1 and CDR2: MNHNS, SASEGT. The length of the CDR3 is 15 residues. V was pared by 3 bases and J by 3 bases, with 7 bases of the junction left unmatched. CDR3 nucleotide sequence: TGTGCCAGCAGTGAGGGGACAGAGTCCTACTATGGCTACACCTTC. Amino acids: CASSEGTESYYGYTF.

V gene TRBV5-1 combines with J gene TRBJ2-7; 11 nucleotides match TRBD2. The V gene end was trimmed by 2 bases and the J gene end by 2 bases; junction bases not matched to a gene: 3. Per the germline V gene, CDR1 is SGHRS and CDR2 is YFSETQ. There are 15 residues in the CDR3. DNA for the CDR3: TGCGCCAGCAGCTTTGGTAGCGGGAGGGCCTACGAGCAGTACTTC. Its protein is CASSFGSGRAYEQYF. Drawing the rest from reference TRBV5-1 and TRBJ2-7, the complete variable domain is KAGVTQTPRYLIKTRGQQVTLSCSPISGHRSVSWYQQTPGQGLQFLFEYFSETQRNKGNFPGRFSGRQFSNSRSEMNVSTLELGDSALYLCASSFGSGRAYEQYFGPGTRLTVT.

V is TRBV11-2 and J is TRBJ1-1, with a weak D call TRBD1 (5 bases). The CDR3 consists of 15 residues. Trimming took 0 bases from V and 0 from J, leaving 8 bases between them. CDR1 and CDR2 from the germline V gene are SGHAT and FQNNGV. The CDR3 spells CASSLDRAVNTEAFF. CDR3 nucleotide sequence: TGTGCCAGCAGCTTAGACAGGGCTGTGAACACTGAAGCTTTCTTT.

The CDR3 DNA reads TGCGCCAGCAGCTTGGGGGAGAAACGCTCCTATAATTCACCCCTCCACTTT. Protein sequence: CASSLGEKRSYNSPLHF. The chain joins TRBV5-1 to TRBJ1-6; D not certain. Per the germline V gene, CDR1 is SGHRS and CDR2 is YFSETQ. CDR3 size: 17 residues. V shed 0 bases and J shed 0 bases, with 10 bases lying between them.

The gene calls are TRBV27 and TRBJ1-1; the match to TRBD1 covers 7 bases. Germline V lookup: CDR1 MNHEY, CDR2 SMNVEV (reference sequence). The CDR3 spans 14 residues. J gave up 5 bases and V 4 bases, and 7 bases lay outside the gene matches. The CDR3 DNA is TGTGCCAGCAGTTCGACAGGGATGAGGACTGAAGCTTTCTTT. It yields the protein CASSSTGMRTEAFF.

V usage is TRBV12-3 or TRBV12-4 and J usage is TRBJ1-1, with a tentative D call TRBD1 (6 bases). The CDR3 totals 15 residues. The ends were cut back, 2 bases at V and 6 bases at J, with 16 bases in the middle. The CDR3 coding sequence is TGTGCCAGCAGTTTATCGGGAGGGAGGGGGGCTGAAGCTTTCTTT. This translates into CASSLSGGRGAEAFF.

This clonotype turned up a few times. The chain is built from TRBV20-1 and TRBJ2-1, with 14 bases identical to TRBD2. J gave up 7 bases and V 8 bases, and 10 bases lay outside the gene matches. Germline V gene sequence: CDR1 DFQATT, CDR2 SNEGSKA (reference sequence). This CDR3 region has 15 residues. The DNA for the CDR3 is TGCAGTTCAATGGGACTAGCGGGAGCTTTGAATGAGCAGTTCTTC. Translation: CSSMGLAGALNEQFF.

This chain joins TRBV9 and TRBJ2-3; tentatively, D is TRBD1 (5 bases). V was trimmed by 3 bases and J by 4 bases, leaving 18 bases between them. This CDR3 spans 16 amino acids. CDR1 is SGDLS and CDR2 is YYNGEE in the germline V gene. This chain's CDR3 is CASSADTPSTADTQYF. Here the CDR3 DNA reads TGTGCCAGCAGCGCGGACACTCCCTCGACGGCAGATACGCAGTATTTT.

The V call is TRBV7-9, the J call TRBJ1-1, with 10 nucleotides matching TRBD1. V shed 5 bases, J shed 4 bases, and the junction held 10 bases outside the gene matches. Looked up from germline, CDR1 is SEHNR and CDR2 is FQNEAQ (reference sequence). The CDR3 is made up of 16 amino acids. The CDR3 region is CASSPTGQGISTEAFF. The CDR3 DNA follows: TGTGCCAGCAGCCCAACGGGACAGGGGATTAGCACTGAAGCTTTCTTT.

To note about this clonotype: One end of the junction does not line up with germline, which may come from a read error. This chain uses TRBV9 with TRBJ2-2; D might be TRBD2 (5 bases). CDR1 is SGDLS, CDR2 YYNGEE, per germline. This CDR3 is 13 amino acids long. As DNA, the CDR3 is TGTGCCAGCAGCGTAGTTGGCTCCGGGGAGCGGTTTTTT. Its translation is CASSVVGSGERFF.

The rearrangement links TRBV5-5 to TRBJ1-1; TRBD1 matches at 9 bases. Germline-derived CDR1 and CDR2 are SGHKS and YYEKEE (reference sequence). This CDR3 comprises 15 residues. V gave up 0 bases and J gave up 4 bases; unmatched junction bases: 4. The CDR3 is CASSLGQGVFTEAFF. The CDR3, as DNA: TGTGCCAGCAGCTTGGGACAGGGGGTGTTCACTGAAGCTTTCTTT.

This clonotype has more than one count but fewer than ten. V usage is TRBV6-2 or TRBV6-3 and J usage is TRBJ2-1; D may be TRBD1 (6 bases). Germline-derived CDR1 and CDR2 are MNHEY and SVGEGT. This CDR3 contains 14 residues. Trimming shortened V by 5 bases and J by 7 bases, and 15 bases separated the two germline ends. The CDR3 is CASSHGGQLNEQFF. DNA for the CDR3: TGTGCCAGCAGTCACGGAGGACAGCTAAATGAGCAGTTCTTC.

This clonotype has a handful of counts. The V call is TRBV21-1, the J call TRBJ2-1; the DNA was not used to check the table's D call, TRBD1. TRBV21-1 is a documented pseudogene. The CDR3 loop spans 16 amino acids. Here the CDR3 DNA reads TGTGCCAGCAGCAAAGGGACAGGGGAAAATAATAATGAGCAGTTCTTC. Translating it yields CASSKGTGENNNEQFF.

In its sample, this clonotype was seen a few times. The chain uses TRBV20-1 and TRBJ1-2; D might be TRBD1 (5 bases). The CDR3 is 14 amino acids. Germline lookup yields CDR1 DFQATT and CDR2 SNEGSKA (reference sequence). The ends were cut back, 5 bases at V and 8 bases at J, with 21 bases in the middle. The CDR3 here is CSARRGWTREGYTF. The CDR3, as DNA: TGCAGTGCTCGGAGGGGATGGACGAGGGAGGGCTACACCTTC.

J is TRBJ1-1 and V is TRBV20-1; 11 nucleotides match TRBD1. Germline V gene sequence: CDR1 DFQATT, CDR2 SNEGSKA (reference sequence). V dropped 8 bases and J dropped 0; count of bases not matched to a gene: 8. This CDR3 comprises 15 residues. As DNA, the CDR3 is TGCAGTACCTCGGACAGGGGGCTCGTGAACACTGAAGCTTTCTTT. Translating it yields CSTSDRGLVNTEAFF.

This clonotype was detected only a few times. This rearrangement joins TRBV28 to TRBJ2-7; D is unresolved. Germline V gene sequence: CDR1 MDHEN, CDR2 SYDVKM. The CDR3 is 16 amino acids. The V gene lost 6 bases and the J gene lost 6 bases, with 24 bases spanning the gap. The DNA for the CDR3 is TGTGCCAGCAGGACACTCCGGCCAGCGTCGATAGGCGAGCAGTACTTC. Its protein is CASRTLRPASIGEQYF.

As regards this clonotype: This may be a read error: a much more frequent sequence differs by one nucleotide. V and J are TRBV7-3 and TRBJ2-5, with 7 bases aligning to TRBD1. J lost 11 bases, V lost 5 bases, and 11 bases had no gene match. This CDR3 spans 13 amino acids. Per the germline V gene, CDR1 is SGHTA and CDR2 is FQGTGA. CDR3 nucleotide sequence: TGTGCCAGCAGCCGGGACAGTATCTACGGGCAGTACTTC. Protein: CASSRDSIYGQYF.

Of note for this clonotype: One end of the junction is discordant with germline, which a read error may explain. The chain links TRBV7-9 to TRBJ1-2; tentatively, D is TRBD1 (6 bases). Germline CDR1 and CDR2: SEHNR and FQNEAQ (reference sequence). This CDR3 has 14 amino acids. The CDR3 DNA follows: TGTACCAGCAGCTCCAGCCAGGGGTACTATGGCTACACCTTC. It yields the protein CTSSSSQGYYGYTF.

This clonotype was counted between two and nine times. CDR3 sequence (DNA): TGTGCCAGCAGTAGCGCCTTGGGAACTAATGAAAAACTGTTTTTT. Encoded protein: CASSSALGTNEKLFF. This chain joins TRBV6-6 and TRBJ1-4; D unresolved. V shed 5 bases and J shed 1 base, with 11 bases lying between them. The CDR3 is 15 amino acids. Germline CDR1 is MNHNY and CDR2 is SVGAGI (reference sequence).

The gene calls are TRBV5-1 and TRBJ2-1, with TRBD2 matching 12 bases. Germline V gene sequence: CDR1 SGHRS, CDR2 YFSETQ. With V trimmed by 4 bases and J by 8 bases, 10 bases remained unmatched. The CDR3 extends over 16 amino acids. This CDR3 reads CASSQERLAGDDEQFF. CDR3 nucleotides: TGCGCCAGCAGCCAAGAGAGACTAGCGGGAGATGATGAGCAGTTCTTC.

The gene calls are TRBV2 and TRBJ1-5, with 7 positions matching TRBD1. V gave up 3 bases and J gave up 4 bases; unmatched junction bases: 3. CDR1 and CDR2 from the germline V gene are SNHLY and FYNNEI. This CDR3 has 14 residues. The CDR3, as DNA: TGTGCCAGCAGTGAGGACAGGACTAATCAGCCCCAGCATTTT. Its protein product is CASSEDRTNQPQHF.

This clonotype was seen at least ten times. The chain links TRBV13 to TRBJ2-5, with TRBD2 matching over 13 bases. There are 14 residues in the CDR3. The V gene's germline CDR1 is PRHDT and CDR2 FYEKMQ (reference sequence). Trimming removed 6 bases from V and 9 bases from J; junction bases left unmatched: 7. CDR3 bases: TGTGCCAGCAGGCCGGGACTAGCGGGAAAACCCCAGTACTTC. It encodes CASRPGLAGKPQYF.

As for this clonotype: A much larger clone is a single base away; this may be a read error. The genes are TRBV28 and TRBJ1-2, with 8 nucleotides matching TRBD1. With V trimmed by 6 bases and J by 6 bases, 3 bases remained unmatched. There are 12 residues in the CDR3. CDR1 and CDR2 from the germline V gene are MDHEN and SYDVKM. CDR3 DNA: TGTGCCAGCAGAGGGACAGGCCATGGCTACACCTTC. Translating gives CASRGTGHGYTF.

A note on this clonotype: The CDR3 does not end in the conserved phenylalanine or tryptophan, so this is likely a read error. DNA of the CDR3: TGCAGTGCTCGGACAGCAGCCAAAAACATTCAGTACTCC. It encodes CSARTAAKNIQYS. This chain links TRBV20-1 with TRBJ2-4; a possible D gene is TRBD1 (6 bases). V was shortened by 5 bases and J by 0 bases, with 8 bases between the two germline ends. The CDR3 consists of 13 residues. Germline assignment: CDR1 DFQATT and CDR2 SNEGSKA (reference sequence).

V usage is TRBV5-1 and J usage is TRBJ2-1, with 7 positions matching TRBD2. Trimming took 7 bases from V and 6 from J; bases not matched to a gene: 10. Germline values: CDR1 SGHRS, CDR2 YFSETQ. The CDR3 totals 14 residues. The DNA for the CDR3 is TGCGCCAGCCAAGAGATCCTAGCGGTCAATGAGCAGTTCTTC. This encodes CASQEILAVNEQFF.

CDR3 in amino acids: CASIEEATPWAANTEAFF. The DNA for the CDR3 is TGTGCCAGCATCGAAGAGGCGACTCCCTGGGCGGCGAACACTGAAGCTTTCTTT. The chain has TRBV6-1 and TRBJ1-1, with D unresolved. This CDR3 spans 18 amino acids. V lost 7 bases, J lost 1 base, and 25 bases lay in between. CDR1 MNHNS and CDR2 SASEGT come from the germline V gene.

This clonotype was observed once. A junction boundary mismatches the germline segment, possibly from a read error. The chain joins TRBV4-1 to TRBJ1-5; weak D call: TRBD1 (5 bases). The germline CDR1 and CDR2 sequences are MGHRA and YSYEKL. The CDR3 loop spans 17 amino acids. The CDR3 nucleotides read TGCGCCGGCAGCCAAGATGGGTATGGGACGGTCAATCAGCCCCAGCATTTT. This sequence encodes CAGSQDGYGTVNQPQHF.

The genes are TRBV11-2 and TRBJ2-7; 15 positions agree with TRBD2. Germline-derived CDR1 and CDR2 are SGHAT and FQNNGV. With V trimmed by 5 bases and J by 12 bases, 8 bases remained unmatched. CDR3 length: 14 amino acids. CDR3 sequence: CASSPGTSGGPGYF. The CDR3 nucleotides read TGTGCCAGCAGCCCCGGGACTAGCGGGGGGCCCGGGTACTTC.

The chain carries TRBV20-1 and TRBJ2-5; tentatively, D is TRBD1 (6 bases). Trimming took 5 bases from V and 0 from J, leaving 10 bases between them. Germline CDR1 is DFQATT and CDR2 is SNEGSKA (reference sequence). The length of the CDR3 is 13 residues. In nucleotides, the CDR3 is TGCAGTGCTTGGGACACCTACCAAGAGACCCAGTACTTC. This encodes CSAWDTYQETQYF.